Listed here are 2 T cell receptor beta chains from one sample, sequenced in a study of shared clonotypes between healthy human individuals. The repertoire was sequenced with immunoSEQ multiplex PCR; TCRdb's copy has only in-frame clones and lacks some. The data contain about 470,000 clones, about four fifths of them seen just once; the ten biggest clones take up less than 15%. Material: PBMCs. Every receptor here comes from a woman aged 40 to 55 in good health. Some clones in this sample may be carry-over from other donors' samples.

This sequence joins TRBV20-1 and TRBJ2-1, with no clear D. From germline, CDR1 is DFQATT and CDR2 SNEGSKA (reference sequence). The CDR3 length is 11 residues. V lost 5 bases and J lost 6, with 8 bases in between. The CDR3 sequence: CSAAPVNEQFF. CDR3 DNA sequence: TGCAGTGCTGCCCCTGTCAATGAGCAGTTCTTC.

This rearrangement joins TRBV18 to TRBJ1-5; no clear D gene. Per the germline V gene, CDR1 is KGHSH and CDR2 is LQKENI. This CDR3 contains 14 residues. V was trimmed by 3 bases and J by 4 bases, leaving 10 bases between them. The CDR3 DNA sequence: TGTGCCAGCTCACCGGACCGCGTAAATCAGCCCCAGCATTTT. The encoded protein is CASSPDRVNQPQHF.